This TCR beta chain was observed in a study of OX40 agonist ivuxolimab in advanced cancers. This clone was counted once. Using immunoSEQ multiplex PCR, the repertoire was profiled, and TCRdb retains in-frame clones only, with some absent. Of more than 45,000 clones in the sample, 85% to 90% are singletons; the top ten hold 45% to 55%. V was trimmed by 8 bases and J by 3 bases, leaving 16 bases between them. Germline V CDR1 and CDR2: LGHNA, YSLEER. The CDR3 length is 14 residues. The sequence was obtained from an adult with an advanced solid tumor such as melanoma, head and neck, liver or kidney cancer. The sample here was CD4+ or CD8+ T cells sorted from blood, taken in a trial of the OX40 agonist ivuxolimab. The V and J genes are TRBV4-3 and TRBJ1-2; tentative D call: TRBD1 (5 bases). CDR3 loop: CASQNLGGDYGYTF. In DNA, the CDR3 is TGCGCCAGCCAGAATCTTGGGGGGGACTATGGCTACACCTTC.